The sequence of this T cell receptor (beta chain) was determined in a study of blood T cell repertoires in COVID-19. Study context: Samples representing acute and convalescent COVID-19 were sourced from the United States, Italy and Spain. From T cells, B-cell-depleted T cells, or PBMCs came the material, which was cDNA or gDNA.

As to this clone: Distinct nucleotide sequences in the sample also encode this CDR3.

Per the original methods: Amplification of reference gene primers was used by the study to estimate nucleated cell counts. The protocol was immunoSEQ multiplex PCR, while the TCRdb copy is restricted to in-frame clones and leaves out a portion. V, J and clone size are taken as reported in that table, and D and trimming were inferred from the DNA itself. Here the sample spans 200,000 or so clones, approximately 79% being singletons. This CDR3 is 15 amino acids long. The V end lost 0 bases, the J end lost 4 bases, and 10 bases lay between the germline ends. Germline V lookup: CDR1 SGDLS, CDR2 YYNGEE. This TCR was sampled from a human donor in a cohort sampled during active COVID-19. The specimen was peripheral blood. The rearrangement links TRBV9 to TRBJ2-2; D might be TRBD1 (5 bases). The CDR3 DNA follows: TGTGCCAGCAGCGTAGGGGCAGGGCGCACCGGGGAGCTGTTTTTT. It is translated as CASSVGAGRTGELFF.